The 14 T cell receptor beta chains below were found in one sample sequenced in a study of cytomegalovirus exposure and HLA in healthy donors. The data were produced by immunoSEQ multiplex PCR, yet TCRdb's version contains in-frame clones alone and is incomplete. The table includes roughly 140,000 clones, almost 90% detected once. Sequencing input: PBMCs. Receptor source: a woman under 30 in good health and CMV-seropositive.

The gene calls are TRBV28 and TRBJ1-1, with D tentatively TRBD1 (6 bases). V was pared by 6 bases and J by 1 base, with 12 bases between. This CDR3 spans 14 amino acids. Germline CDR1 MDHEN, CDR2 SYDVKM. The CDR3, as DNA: TGTGCCAGCAGAATTGACAGGAGGAACACTGAAGCTTTCTTT. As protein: CASRIDRRNTEAFF.

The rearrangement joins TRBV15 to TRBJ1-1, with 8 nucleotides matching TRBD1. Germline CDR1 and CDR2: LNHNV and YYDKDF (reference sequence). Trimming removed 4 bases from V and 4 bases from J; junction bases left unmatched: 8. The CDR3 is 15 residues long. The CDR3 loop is CATSKGQGEGTEAFF. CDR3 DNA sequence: TGTGCCACCAGCAAAGGACAGGGCGAGGGCACTGAAGCTTTCTTT.

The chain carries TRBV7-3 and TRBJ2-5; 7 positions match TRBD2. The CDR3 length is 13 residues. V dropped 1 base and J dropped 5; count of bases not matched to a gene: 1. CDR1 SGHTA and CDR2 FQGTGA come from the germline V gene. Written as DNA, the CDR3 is TGTGCCAGCAGCTTAAGGGGAGGGGAGACCCAGTACTTC. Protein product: CASSLRGGETQYF. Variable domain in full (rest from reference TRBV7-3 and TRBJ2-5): GAGVSQTPSNKVTEKGKYVELRCDPISGHTALYWYRQSLGQGPEFLIYFQGTGAADDSGLPNDRFFAVRPEGSVSTLKIQRTERGDSAVYLCASSLRGGETQYFGPGTRLLVL.

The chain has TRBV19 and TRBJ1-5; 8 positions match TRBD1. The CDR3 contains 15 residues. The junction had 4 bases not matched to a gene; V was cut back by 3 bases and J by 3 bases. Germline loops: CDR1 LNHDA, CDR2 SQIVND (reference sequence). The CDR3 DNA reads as TGTGCCAGTAGTATCTCAGGGGGCTTCAATCAGCCCCAGCATTTT. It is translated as CASSISGGFNQPQHF.

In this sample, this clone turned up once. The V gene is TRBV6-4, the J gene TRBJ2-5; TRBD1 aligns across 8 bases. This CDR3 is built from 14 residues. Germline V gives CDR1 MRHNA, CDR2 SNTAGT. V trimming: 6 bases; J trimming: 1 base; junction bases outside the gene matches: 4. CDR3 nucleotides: TGTGCCAGCAGACCCGGGACAGGCCAAGAGACCCAGTACTTC. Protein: CASRPGTGQETQYF.

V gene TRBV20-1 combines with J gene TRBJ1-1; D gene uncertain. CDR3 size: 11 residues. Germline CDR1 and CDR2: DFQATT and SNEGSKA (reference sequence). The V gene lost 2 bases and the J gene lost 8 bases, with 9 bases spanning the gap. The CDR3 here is CSARRPTEAFF. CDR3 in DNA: TGCAGTGCTAGACGGCCGACAGAAGCTTTCTTT.

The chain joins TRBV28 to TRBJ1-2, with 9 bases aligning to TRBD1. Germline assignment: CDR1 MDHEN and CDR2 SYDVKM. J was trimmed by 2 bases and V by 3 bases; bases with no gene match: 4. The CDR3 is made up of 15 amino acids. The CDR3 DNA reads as TGTGCCAGCAGTTTGGGACAGGGTAGGAACTATGGCTACACCTTC. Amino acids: CASSLGQGRNYGYTF.

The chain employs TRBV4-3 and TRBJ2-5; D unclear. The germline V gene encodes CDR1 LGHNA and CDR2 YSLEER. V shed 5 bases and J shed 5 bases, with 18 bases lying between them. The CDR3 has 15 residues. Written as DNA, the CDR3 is TGCGCCAGCAGCGGCCGCGGTTCGGAAACGGAGACCCAGTACTTC. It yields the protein CASSGRGSETETQYF.

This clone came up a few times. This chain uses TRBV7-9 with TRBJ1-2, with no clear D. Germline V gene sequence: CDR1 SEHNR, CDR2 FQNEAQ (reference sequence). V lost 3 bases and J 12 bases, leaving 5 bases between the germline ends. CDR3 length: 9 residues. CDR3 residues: CASSLRDTF. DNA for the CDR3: TGTGCCAGCAGCTTGCGAGACACCTTC.

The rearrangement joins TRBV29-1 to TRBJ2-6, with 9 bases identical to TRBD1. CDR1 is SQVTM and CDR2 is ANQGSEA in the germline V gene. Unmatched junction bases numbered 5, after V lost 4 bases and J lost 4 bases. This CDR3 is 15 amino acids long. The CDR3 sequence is CSVGGTGNGANVLTF. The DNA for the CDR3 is TGCAGCGTTGGTGGGACAGGGAACGGGGCCAACGTCCTGACTTTC.

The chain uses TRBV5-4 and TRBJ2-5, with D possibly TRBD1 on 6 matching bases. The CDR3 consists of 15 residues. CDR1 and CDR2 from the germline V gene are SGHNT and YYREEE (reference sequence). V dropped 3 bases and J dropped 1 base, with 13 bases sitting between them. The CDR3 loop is CASSSMTGPQETQYF. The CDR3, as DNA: TGTGCCAGCAGCTCGATGACAGGACCCCAAGAGACCCAGTACTTC.

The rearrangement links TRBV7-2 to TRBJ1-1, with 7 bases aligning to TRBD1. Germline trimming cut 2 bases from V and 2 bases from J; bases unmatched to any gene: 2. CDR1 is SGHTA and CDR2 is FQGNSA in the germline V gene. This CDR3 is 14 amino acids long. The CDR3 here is CASSLNRGNTEAFF. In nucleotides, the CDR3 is TGTGCCAGCAGCTTAAACAGGGGAAACACTGAAGCTTTCTTT.

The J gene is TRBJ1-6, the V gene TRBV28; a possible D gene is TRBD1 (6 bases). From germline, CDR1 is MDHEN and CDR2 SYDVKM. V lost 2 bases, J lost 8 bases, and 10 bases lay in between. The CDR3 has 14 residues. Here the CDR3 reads CASSLTGRDSPLHF. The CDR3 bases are TGTGCCAGCAGTTTAACAGGGAGGGATTCACCCCTCCACTTT.

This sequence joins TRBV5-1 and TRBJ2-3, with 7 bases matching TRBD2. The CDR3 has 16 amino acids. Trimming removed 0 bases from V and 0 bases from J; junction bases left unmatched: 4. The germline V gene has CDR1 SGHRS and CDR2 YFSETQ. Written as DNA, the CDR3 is TGCGCCAGCAGCTTGGGGCTAGCGGCGAGCACAGATACGCAGTATTTT. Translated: CASSLGLAASTDTQYF.